This T cell receptor (beta chain) was captured in a study of CD8 T cells in Susac syndrome. A quantity of about 0.5 to 1 ug RNA underwent reverse transcription using random hexamers. Multiplex PCR with immunoSEQ amplified the TCR beta CDR3 across 54 Vbeta and 13 Jbeta. TCRdb re-called the immunoSEQ multiplex PCR reads with MiXCR, one entry per CDR3 protein. Of 110,000 to 150,000 distinct CDR3 sequences listed, around 95% are singletons. Concerning this clonotype: Its antigen is as yet unknown.

Overall study findings and caveats: CD4+ repertoires of Susac syndrome patients lacked detectable clonal expansion. The TCR sequencing and HLA analysis in the study involved a relatively small number of individuals, as the study acknowledged.

TCR beta sequencing was performed on blood CD8+ and CD4+ T cells. V lost 5 bases, J lost 0 bases, and 19 bases lay in between. This CDR3 contains 17 residues. The receptor comes from a human donor with Susac syndrome. This sequence joins TRBV12-3 or TRBV12-4 and TRBJ1-1, with D possibly matching TRBD1 (5 bases). Sequencing input: CD4+ T cells from PBMCs. CDR3 sequence: CASSPWDGLMMNTEAFF. Here the CDR3 DNA reads TGTGCCAGCAGTCCCTGGGACGGCCTCATGATGAACACTGAAGCTTTCTTT.